These 25 T cell receptor beta chains came from one sample sequenced in a study of shared clonotypes between healthy human individuals. The table came from immunoSEQ multiplex PCR; TCRdb's copy has only in-frame clones and leaves some out. The sample holds about 2.4 million clones, over 85% seen once. Source material: naive CD4+ T cells from PBMCs. As for subset: CD45RA+ positively selected. The receptors originated from a young man in good health. Some clones in this sample may be carry-over from other donors' samples.

Only one count was recorded for this clone. The CDR3: CASSLGQGFAEAFF. The CDR3 nucleotides are TGTGCCAGCAGCTTAGGACAGGGCTTCGCTGAAGCTTTCTTT. This chain uses TRBV7-9 with TRBJ1-1; 7 bases match TRBD1. This CDR3 spans 14 amino acids. Germline CDR1 and CDR2: SEHNR and FQNEAQ (reference sequence). V shed 1 base and J 6 bases; nucleotides not matched to a gene: 5.

The chain links TRBV28 to TRBJ2-7, with D hard to call. Germline loops: CDR1 MDHEN, CDR2 SYDVKM. The CDR3 loop spans 13 amino acids. The V end was cut by 6 bases, the J end by 0 bases, with 9 bases between. In DNA form, the CDR3 reads TGTGCCAGCAGGACTTTTAGCTCCTACGAGCAGTACTTC. Protein product: CASRTFSSYEQYF. The whole variable domain, filled in from reference TRBV28 and TRBJ2-7, reads DVKVTQSSRYLVKRTGEKVFLECVQDMDHENMFWYRQDPGLGLRLIYFSYDVKMKEKGDIPEGYSVSREKKERFSLILESASTNQTSMYLCASRTFSSYEQYFGPGTRLTVT.

The chain couples TRBV9 to TRBJ1-2; a weak D match, TRBD1 (5 bases). The germline CDR1 and CDR2 sequences are SGDLS and YYNGEE. CDR3 size: 16 residues. The V and J ends lost 3 bases and 6 bases respectively, with 21 bases between them. The DNA of the CDR3 is TGTGCCAGCAGCGCCATACCCTCGGGACGAGTACATGGCTACACCTTC. Translated: CASSAIPSGRVHGYTF.

The chain links TRBV28 to TRBJ2-1; 8 bases fit TRBD2. Germline-derived CDR1 and CDR2 are MDHEN and SYDVKM. The V and J ends lost 4 bases and 6 bases, in that order; junction bases with no gene match: 11. This CDR3 has 16 amino acids. The CDR3 here is CASSSTGHLAGNEQFF. The CDR3 DNA follows: TGTGCCAGCAGTTCTACCGGCCACCTAGCGGGCAATGAGCAGTTCTTC. The whole variable domain, remainder taken from reference TRBV28 and TRBJ2-1, is DVKVTQSSRYLVKRTGEKVFLECVQDMDHENMFWYRQDPGLGLRLIYFSYDVKMKEKGDIPEGYSVSREKKERFSLILESASTNQTSMYLCASSSTGHLAGNEQFFGPGTRLTVL.

V usage is TRBV19 and J usage is TRBJ1-5; D unclear. Germline V lookup: CDR1 LNHDA, CDR2 SQIVND (reference sequence). V lost 1 base and J 11 bases, leaving 12 bases between the germline ends. The CDR3 runs 13 residues. CDR3 region: CASSIAPPGSQHF. Here the CDR3 DNA reads TGTGCCAGTAGTATAGCCCCGCCTGGATCCCAGCATTTT.

V usage is TRBV7-9 and J usage is TRBJ1-6; TRBD1 is a possible D gene (6 bases). This CDR3 region has 19 residues. The germline V and J ends were trimmed by 3 bases and 4 bases, with 22 bases remaining between them. Germline V gene sequence: CDR1 SEHNR, CDR2 FQNEAQ (reference sequence). Here the CDR3 reads CASSFAMGRTADYNSPLHF. In DNA, the CDR3 is TGTGCCAGCAGCTTTGCCATGGGTCGGACAGCCGATTATAATTCACCCCTCCACTTT.

This clone was counted once. The V and J genes are TRBV7-9 and TRBJ2-5; weak D call: TRBD2 (5 bases). The CDR3 is made up of 12 amino acids. Per germline, CDR1 SEHNR and CDR2 FQNEAQ (reference sequence). Deletions cut 8 bases from V and 5 bases from J, with 12 bases between. Written as DNA, the CDR3 is TGTGCCAGCGGGCTAGCTGGGGAGACCCAGTACTTC. Protein sequence: CASGLAGETQYF.

A note on this clone: Additional DNA sequences in this sample encode the identical CDR3. The CDR3 sequence: CASSPPSGVTDTQYF. The CDR3, as DNA: TGCGCCAGCAGCCCGCCCTCCGGAGTCACAGATACGCAGTATTTT. This chain connects TRBV5-1 to TRBJ2-3; D unresolved. Germline CDR1 reads SGHRS; CDR2 reads YFSETQ. CDR3 size: 15 residues. Trimming removed 4 bases from V and 2 bases from J, with 14 bases in between. Using reference TRBV5-1 and TRBJ2-3 for the parts outside the CDR3, the full variable domain is KAGVTQTPRYLIKTRGQQVTLSCSPISGHRSVSWYQQTPGQGLQFLFEYFSETQRNKGNFPGRFSGRQFSNSRSEMNVSTLELGDSALYLCASSPPSGVTDTQYFGPGTRLTVL.

The V and J genes are TRBV4-1 and TRBJ2-5; no firm D call. Looked up from germline, CDR1 is MGHRA and CDR2 is YSYEKL. V was cut by 3 bases and J by 3 bases, with 14 bases left in between. The CDR3 sequence is 15 residues long. The CDR3 here is CASSQGSLREETQYF. CDR3 sequence (DNA): TGCGCCAGCAGCCAGGGGTCCTTACGGGAAGAGACCCAGTACTTC.

Details on this clone: Compared with germline, one end of the junction differs, possibly owing to a read error. This chain connects TRBV2 to TRBJ2-1, with 9 bases identical to TRBD1. Germline V gene data show CDR1 as SNHLY and CDR2 as FYNNEI. This CDR3 contains 13 residues. The CDR3 nucleotides are TGTGCCAGCAGTGTTGGTAGACAGGGGGTTCTGCTCTTC. Protein product: CASSVGRQGVLLF.

The chain carries TRBV6-4 and TRBJ2-1; 8 bases agree with TRBD2. After removal of 4 bases from V and 3 bases from J, the junction contained 5 bases not matched to a gene. Germline lookup yields CDR1 MRHNA and CDR2 SNTAGT. The CDR3 is made up of 15 amino acids. DNA for the CDR3: TGTGCCAGCAGTGGGCGGCTAGCGGGCTACAATGAGCAGTTCTTC. This encodes CASSGRLAGYNEQFF.

The CDR3 sequence: CASSPAGKGDQPQHF. CDR3 coding DNA: TGTGCCAGCAGTCCGGCGGGGAAGGGCGATCAGCCCCAGCATTTT. V usage is TRBV27 and J usage is TRBJ1-5; D ambiguous. Germline CDR1 is MNHEY and CDR2 is SMNVEV (reference sequence). The CDR3 runs to 15 residues. Trimming removed 5 bases from V and 5 bases from J, with 16 bases in between.

This chain joins TRBV29-1 and TRBJ2-7; 8 positions match TRBD1. The germline gives CDR1 SQVTM, CDR2 ANQGSEA. The length of the CDR3 is 15 residues. V lost 6 bases, J lost 2 bases, and 12 bases stayed unmatched. The CDR3 bases are TGCAGCGTAGCGTCAGGGGGCGCGGGCACCTACGAGCAGTACTTC. Its protein product is CSVASGGAGTYEQYF.

Remarks on this clone: The sample carries other DNA sequences with the same CDR3. V gene TRBV5-1 combines with J gene TRBJ2-1; D uncertain. The CDR3 is 14 residues long. In germline, CDR1 is SGHRS, CDR2 YFSETQ. Trimming left V 0 bases short and J 2 bases short, with 6 bases between. The CDR3 DNA reads TGCGCCAGCAGCTTGGGTCAGACCTACAATGAGCAGTTCTTC. This translates into CASSLGQTYNEQFF.

The CDR3 reads CASSPPRGGNYGYTF. The CDR3 DNA reads as TGTGCCAGCAGCCCCCCTCGCGGGGGAAACTATGGCTACACCTTC. J is TRBJ1-2 and V is TRBV11-2; D may be TRBD1 (5 bases). The CDR3 has 15 residues. Germline-derived CDR1 and CDR2 are SGHAT and FQNNGV. Trimming left V 5 bases short and J 2 bases short, with 15 bases between.

The chain combines TRBV12-5 with TRBJ2-7, with no clear D. The V end lost 2 bases, the J end lost 5 bases, and 10 bases lay between the germline ends. Germline CDR1 reads LGHNT; CDR2 reads FRNRAP. This CDR3 is 13 amino acids long. CDR3 loop: CASGLSELDEQYF. The DNA for the CDR3 is TGTGCTAGTGGTTTGAGCGAATTAGACGAGCAGTACTTC.

V gene TRBV9 combines with J gene TRBJ2-1; TRBD2 aligns across 10 bases. CDR1 is SGDLS, CDR2 YYNGEE, per germline. There are 16 residues in the CDR3. V was pared by 3 bases and J by 12 bases, with 15 bases of the junction left unmatched. CDR3 sequence: CASSADVASGSRWQFF. The CDR3 DNA sequence: TGTGCCAGCAGCGCGGATGTGGCTAGCGGGAGCCGTTGGCAGTTCTTC.

The gene calls are TRBV4-1 and TRBJ2-2; D remains unclear. Trimming left V 1 base short and J 2 bases short, with 11 bases between. This CDR3 has 16 residues. Germline CDR1 is MGHRA and CDR2 is YSYEKL. This CDR3 reads CASSQVLAANTGELFF. DNA for the CDR3: TGCGCCAGCAGCCAAGTTTTGGCGGCTAACACCGGGGAGCTGTTTTTT.

This chain joins TRBV28 and TRBJ1-3; a weak D match, TRBD1 (5 bases). Germline loops: CDR1 MDHEN, CDR2 SYDVKM. Trimming stripped 1 base from V and 1 base from J, with 11 bases between. The CDR3 contains 16 residues. CDR3 region: CASSLLGAASGNTIYF. The CDR3 bases are TGTGCCAGCAGTTTATTAGGGGCTGCGTCTGGAAACACCATATATTTT.

The chain uses TRBV15 and TRBJ2-1; D gene uncertain. CDR3 length: 13 residues. With 1 base removed from V and 7 bases from J, the gap between germline ends came to 8 bases. Germline V gene data show CDR1 as LNHNV and CDR2 as YYDKDF (reference sequence). The CDR3 nucleotides are TGTGCCACCAGCAGAGTGGGATATAATGAGCAGTTCTTC. Translating it yields CATSRVGYNEQFF. Supplemented by reference TRBV15 and TRBJ2-1, the full variable domain reads DAMVIQNPRYQVTQFGKPVTLSCSQTLNHNVMYWYQQKSSQAPKLLFHYYDKDFNNEADTPDNFQSRRPNTSFCFLDIRSPGLGDTAMYLCATSRVGYNEQFFGPGTRLTVL.

This clone was observed once. Other DNA sequences of this sample code for an identical CDR3. The V gene is TRBV6-5, the J gene TRBJ1-1; tentatively, D is TRBD1 (6 bases). This CDR3 comprises 14 residues. Germline CDR1 and CDR2: MNHEY and SVGAGI. V gave up 2 bases and J gave up 0 bases, with 7 bases separating them. The CDR3 nucleotides read TGTGCCAGCAGTTACGGGGGCTTGAACACTGAAGCTTTCTTT. It is translated as CASSYGGLNTEAFF.

The chain joins TRBV7-8 to TRBJ1-2, with D perhaps matching TRBD1 (5 bases). This CDR3 region has 16 residues. The V gene lost 0 bases and the J gene lost 0 bases, with 11 bases spanning the gap. Per germline, CDR1 SGHVS and CDR2 FQNEAQ. The CDR3 is CASSLAGTPANYGYTF. Written as DNA, the CDR3 is TGTGCCAGCAGCTTAGCCGGGACCCCTGCTAACTATGGCTACACCTTC.

The chain uses TRBV7-3 and TRBJ2-3; 10 bases agree with TRBD2. CDR1 SGHTA and CDR2 FQGTGA come from the germline V gene. The CDR3 covers 16 residues. V gave up 1 base and J gave up 5 bases; unmatched junction bases: 6. The DNA of the CDR3 is TGTGCCAGCAGCTTAAGGGGGAGCGGGAGGGGAGATACGCAGTATTTT. This translates into CASSLRGSGRGDTQYF. Looking up the rest from reference TRBV7-3 and TRBJ2-3 gives the full variable domain: GAGVSQTPSNKVTEKGKYVELRCDPISGHTALYWYRQSLGQGPEFLIYFQGTGAADDSGLPNDRFFAVRPEGSVSTLKIQRTERGDSAVYLCASSLRGSGRGDTQYFGPGTRLTVL.

The chain carries TRBV13 and TRBJ2-3; tentative D call: TRBD2 (5 bases). The V gene lost 6 bases and the J gene lost 5 bases, with 9 bases spanning the gap. The CDR3 totals 12 residues. CDR1 is PRHDT, CDR2 FYEKMQ, per germline (reference sequence). CDR3 in amino acids: CASRSAVDTQYF. The CDR3 coding sequence is TGTGCCAGCAGATCAGCGGTAGATACGCAGTATTTT. Full variable domain (rest looked up from reference TRBV13 and TRBJ2-3): AAGVIQSPRHLIKEKRETATLKCYPIPRHDTVYWYQQGPGQDPQFLISFYEKMQSDKGSIPDRFSAQQFSDYHSELNMSSLELGDSALYFCASRSAVDTQYFGPGTRLTVL.

The rearrangement joins TRBV6-5 to TRBJ2-7; 8 bases are shared with TRBD2. Trimming removed 7 bases from V and 1 base from J; junction bases left unmatched: 9. The CDR3 length is 15 residues. CDR1 and CDR2 (germline): MNHEY, SVGAGI. This chain's CDR3 is CASTPTAGGSYEQYF. In nucleotides, the CDR3 is TGTGCCAGCACCCCCACGGCGGGAGGTTCCTACGAGCAGTACTTC.